This T cell receptor (beta chain) was identified during a study of lymphopenia after photon versus proton radiotherapy. General study findings and limits: Only patients who died were analyzed for survival; proton advantage is unproven. Oligoclonal CD8+ Temra expansion after nadir drove photon patients' diversity drop.

Clones were read by immunoSEQ multiplex PCR, and TCRdb kept only the in-frame ones, dropping some. This table holds about 20,000 clones, around 88% found once. Germline CDR1 and CDR2: SGHTA and FQGNSA. With V trimmed by 3 bases and J by 8 bases, 9 bases remained unmatched. The CDR3 covers 15 residues. About this clone itself: No antigen is known for it.

The chain joins TRBV7-2 to TRBJ2-1, with 8 bases fitting TRBD2. The source is a man older than 75 with esophageal cancer. The starting material was peripheral blood, obtained from a patient treated with proton-based radiotherapy. The CDR3 spells CASSLGGTRGHEQFF. The CDR3 nucleotides are TGTGCCAGCAGCTTGGGGGGGACTAGAGGCCATGAGCAGTTCTTC.